This T cell receptor beta chain was retrieved from a study of blood T cells in healthy people across ages. General observations from the study: The recorded TCR beta diversity per million T cells decreased in a roughly linear manner with age.

A second about 7 to 11 cycle PCR used barcoded and J-beta primers. Using its own MiXCR run on the 5' RACE reads, TCRdb lists one record per CDR3 protein. The sample contains approximately 780,000 distinct CDR3 sequences, 25% to 30% of which appear only once. Germline CDR1 is MNHEY and CDR2 is SMNVEV (reference sequence). The CDR3 is made up of 13 amino acids. J gave up 4 bases and V 6 bases, and 6 bases lay outside the gene matches. This clonotype was seen repeatedly, ten times or more. Its specificity is unknown. In addition, the sample was reused for a study of T cells of mothers and their children. That study reports: About 3 million TCR beta reads per child versus over 9 million per mother.

V and J are TRBV27 and TRBJ2-7; 7 positions match TRBD2. The clonotype comes from a boy younger than 18 in good health. Source material: blood. CDR3 loop: CASSGGTDYEQYF. For the CDR3, the DNA is TGTGCCAGCAGCGGGGGGACTGATTACGAGCAGTACTTC.